A selection of T cell receptor beta chains follows, all from one sample in a study of CD8 T cells in Susac syndrome. TCRdb reprocessed the immunoSEQ multiplex PCR reads with MiXCR, giving one entry per CDR3 protein. The sample lists 150,000 or so distinct CDR3 sequences, nearly 97% occurring once. Material: CD8+ T cells from PBMCs. These receptors all come from a human donor with multiple sclerosis. The CDR3 runs from the conserved cysteine through the conserved F or W. D genes are given only for firm matches. Clone size is stated in some rows and not others, as once, few, many or a class when expanded.

length: 13; V: TRBV27; size: once; J: TRBJ2-5; D: .; DNA: TGTGCCAGCAGTTTATATTTTGGGGAGACCCAGTACTTC; CDR3: CASSLYFGETQYF
length: 15; V: TRBV7-9; size: .; J: TRBJ1-1; D: .; DNA: TGTGCCAGCAGCCCGGAACCCCACTTGAACACTGAAGCTTTCTTT; CDR3: CASSPEPHLNTEAFF
length: 14; V: TRBV7-2; size: .; J: TRBJ2-5; D: .; DNA: TGTGCCAGCAGCTTTAGGTCGGGCGCAGAGACCCAGTACTTC; CDR3: CASSFRSGAETQYF
length: 14; V: TRBV20-1; size: .; J: TRBJ1-1; D: .; DNA: TGCAGTGCTCTTTATACGCTGTGGAACACTGAAGCTTTCTTT; CDR3: CSALYTLWNTEAFF
length: 16; V: TRBV27; size: .; J: TRBJ2-7; D: .; DNA: TGTGCCAGCAGTTTATCGTGGAGTGAATGGAAGTACGAGCAGTACTTC; CDR3: CASSLSWSEWKYEQYF
length: 14; V: TRBV30; size: .; J: TRBJ2-3; D: TRBD2; DNA: TGTGCCTTCAACGGACTAGCTAGCACAGATACGCAGTATTTT; CDR3: CAFNGLASTDTQYF
length: 15; V: TRBV29-1; size: .; J: TRBJ1-1; D: .; DNA: TGCAGCGTTGAAGAAACCCGGACAGTGAACACTGAAGCTTTCTTT; CDR3: CSVEETRTVNTEAFF
length: 14; V: TRBV20-1; size: .; J: TRBJ1-5; D: .; DNA: TGCAGTGCTCAACAGGGAGAGAGCAATCAGCCCCAGCATTTT; CDR3: CSAQQGESNQPQHF
length: 13; V: TRBV7-9; size: .; J: TRBJ2-6; D: .; DNA: TGTGCCTTCTCGACTTTCCGGGCCAACGTCCTGACTTTC; CDR3: CAFSTFRANVLTF
length: 16; V: TRBV7-2; size: .; J: TRBJ1-5; D: .; DNA: TGTGCCAGCAGCATAGGGCCGTTCTATAGCAATCAGCCCCAGCATTTT; CDR3: CASSIGPFYSNQPQHF
length: 16; V: TRBV4-2; size: .; J: TRBJ2-1; D: TRBD2; DNA: TGTGCCAGCAGCCAATCAATAGCGGGGGGGTACAATGAGCAGTTCTTC; CDR3: CASSQSIAGGYNEQFF
length: 15; V: TRBV5-6; size: .; J: TRBJ1-1; D: .; DNA: TGTGCCAGCAGCTTGCTTCGGGGACGGGACACTGAAGCTTTCTTT; CDR3: CASSLLRGRDTEAFF
length: 15; V: TRBV15; size: .; J: TRBJ2-3; D: TRBD1; DNA: TGTGCCACCAGCAGCTGGGACAGAGACACAGATACGCAGTATTTT; CDR3: CATSSWDRDTDTQYF
length: 14; V: TRBV27; size: .; J: TRBJ2-1; D: .; DNA: TGTGCCAGCAAATATCAGGGACCCTACAATGAGCAGTTCTTC; CDR3: CASKYQGPYNEQFF
length: 17; V: TRBV6-4; size: .; J: TRBJ1-2; D: TRBD1; DNA: TGTGCCAGCAGTGACTCGGCAATTACAGGGGGAGGCTATGGCTACACCTTC; CDR3: CASSDSAITGGGYGYTF
length: 14; V: TRBV7-9; size: .; J: TRBJ1-1; D: .; DNA: TGTGCCAGCAGCGCGACAGAAACCCACACTGAAGCTTTCTTT; CDR3: CASSATETHTEAFF
length: 14; V: TRBV29-1; size: .; J: TRBJ1-1; D: .; DNA: TGCAGCGTCTCCATCCCCATTAGAGGAGGTGAAGCTTTCTTT; CDR3: CSVSIPIRGGEAFF
length: 12; V: TRBV29-1; size: .; J: TRBJ2-1; D: .; DNA: TGCAGCGTTGAAGGAAGTCAGGGGTCTCAGTTCTTC; CDR3: CSVEGSQGSQFF
length: 11; V: TRBV5-1; size: .; J: TRBJ2-5; D: .; DNA: TGCGCCAGCAGCTTGGAGGGTGGAAAGTACTTC; CDR3: CASSLEGGKYF
length: 14; V: TRBV13; size: .; J: TRBJ1-2; D: .; DNA: TGTGCCAGCAGCTTAGGTGGGACCAACTATGGCTACACCTTC; CDR3: CASSLGGTNYGYTF
length: 15; V: TRBV5-1; size: .; J: TRBJ1-1; D: TRBD1; DNA: TGCGCCAGCAGCTTGGAAGGCCAGGGGGCCGGTGAAGCTTTCTTT; CDR3: CASSLEGQGAGEAFF
length: 15; V: TRBV7-2; size: .; J: TRBJ1-2; D: .; DNA: TGTGCCAGCAGCTTATCAGAGACCTCTAACTATGGCTACACCTTC; CDR3: CASSLSETSNYGYTF
length: 17; V: TRBV12-3/TRBV12-4; size: .; J: TRBJ1-3; D: .; DNA: TGTGCCAGCAGTTTCCTTGGCCCCTGGGGCTCTGGAAACACCATATATTTT; CDR3: CASSFLGPWGSGNTIYF
length: 13; V: TRBV6-5; size: once; J: TRBJ2-1; D: TRBD2; DNA: TGTGCCACCTCAATGGGACTAGTCGATGAGCAGTTCTTC; CDR3: CATSMGLVDEQFF
length: 16; V: TRBV6-4; size: .; J: TRBJ2-2; D: .; DNA: TGTGCCAGCAGTGACTCATCCCAGGGGAACACCGGGGAGCTGTTTTTT; CDR3: CASSDSSQGNTGELFF
length: 15; V: TRBV5-4; size: .; J: TRBJ2-7; D: TRBD1; DNA: TGTGCCAGCAGCCAAGATACAGGGGAATCCTACGAGCAGTACTTC; CDR3: CASSQDTGESYEQYF
length: 14; V: TRBV2; size: .; J: TRBJ1-2; D: TRBD1; DNA: TGTGCCAGCAGTGGAACAGGGGGGGTCTATGGCTACACCTTC; CDR3: CASSGTGGVYGYTF
length: 13; V: TRBV27; size: .; J: TRBJ1-2; D: TRBD1; DNA: TGTGCCAGCAGTCCTCGGACAGGATATGGCTACACCTTC; CDR3: CASSPRTGYGYTF
length: 17; V: TRBV4-1; size: .; J: TRBJ2-2; D: TRBD1; DNA: TGCGCCAGCAGCCTCCGGGACAGAGACGCGAACACCGGGGAGCTGTTTTTT; CDR3: CASSLRDRDANTGELFF
length: 14; V: TRBV27; size: once; J: TRBJ1-1; D: .; DNA: TGTGCCAGCAGTTCCCGGGACACGGGCACTGAAGCTTTCTTT; CDR3: CASSSRDTGTEAFF
length: 12; V: TRBV6-4; size: .; J: TRBJ2-1; D: .; DNA: TGTGCCAGCCCACTCCGGGGAGATGAGCAGTTCTTC; CDR3: CASPLRGDEQFF
length: 17; V: TRBV25-1; size: .; J: TRBJ1-2; D: TRBD1; DNA: TGTGCCAGCAGTGACCTTGTTGGAGACAGGGGGCTCGATGGCTACACCTTC; CDR3: CASSDLVGDRGLDGYTF
length: 14; V: TRBV24-1; size: .; J: TRBJ2-5; D: .; DNA: TGTGCCACCAGTGATAGGGGGGGGCGAGAGACCCAGTACTTC; CDR3: CATSDRGGRETQYF
length: 15; V: TRBV20-1; size: once; J: TRBJ2-3; D: .; DNA: TGCAGTGCTAGAGAACAGGGATCATCCACAGATACGCAGTATTTT; CDR3: CSAREQGSSTDTQYF
length: 12; V: TRBV20-1; size: .; J: TRBJ1-2; D: .; DNA: TGCAGTGCCCCGCGGGGGGGCGCAGGCTACACCTTC; CDR3: CSAPRGGAGYTF
length: 16; V: TRBV10-1; size: .; J: TRBJ2-3; D: .; DNA: TGCGCCAGCAGCCTCCGGGACTCCAGGGGGTTGGATACGCAGTATTTT; CDR3: CASSLRDSRGLDTQYF
length: 15; V: TRBV12-5; size: .; J: TRBJ2-1; D: .; DNA: TGTGCTAGTGGTTTCTCCTATAGGGGCTACAATGAGCAGTTCTTC; CDR3: CASGFSYRGYNEQFF
length: 16; V: TRBV27; size: .; J: TRBJ2-1; D: TRBD1; DNA: TGTGCCAGCAGTCGATTAGGACAGGGGGGGATCAATGAGCAGTTCTTC; CDR3: CASSRLGQGGINEQFF
length: 11; V: TRBV12-3/TRBV12-4; size: .; J: TRBJ2-1; D: .; DNA: TGTGCCAGCAGCCTTCCCAATGAGCAGTTCTTC; CDR3: CASSLPNEQFF
length: 15; V: TRBV27; size: .; J: TRBJ1-1; D: TRBD1; DNA: TGTGCCAGCAGTCCTGGCTGGACAGGGGGCACTGAAGCTTTCTTT; CDR3: CASSPGWTGGTEAFF
length: 15; V: TRBV3-1; size: .; J: TRBJ2-3; D: .; DNA: TGTGCCAGCAGCCCCAAGCCCGGCTCTACAGATACGCAGTATTTT; CDR3: CASSPKPGSTDTQYF
length: 15; V: TRBV5-4; size: .; J: TRBJ2-1; D: TRBD1; DNA: TGTGCCAGCAGCTTACCATTGGACAGGAGCGATGAGCAGTTCTTC; CDR3: CASSLPLDRSDEQFF
length: 14; V: TRBV15; size: .; J: TRBJ1-1; D: .; DNA: TGTGCCACCAGCGGGACCGCCGGTATCACTGAAGCTTTCTTT; CDR3: CATSGTAGITEAFF
length: 12; V: TRBV5-1; size: .; J: TRBJ1-1; D: TRBD1; DNA: TGCGCCAGCAGCTCCACAGGGGCTGAAGCTTTCTTT; CDR3: CASSSTGAEAFF
length: 16; V: TRBV7-9; size: .; J: TRBJ1-2; D: TRBD1; DNA: TGTGCCAGCAGCTCTCAGGCGGGACAGGGAACCTATGGCTACACCTTC; CDR3: CASSSQAGQGTYGYTF
length: 12; V: TRBV3-1; size: .; J: TRBJ1-1; D: .; DNA: TGTGCCAGCAGCGCGACCGGTATTGAAGCTTTCTTT; CDR3: CASSATGIEAFF